The 12 T cell receptor beta chains below come from one sample, sequenced in a study of T cells after yellow fever vaccination. In TCRdb, the 5' RACE reads were re-called with MiXCR into one record per CDR3 protein. The sample records about 230,000 distinct CDR3 sequences, approximately 6.8% being singletons. The input for sequencing was CD4+ T cells sorted from PBMCs, taken on the day of the yellow fever booster vaccination. Receptors were obtained from a man in his thirties or forties who received the YFV17D yellow fever vaccine.

This clonotype was seen ten or more times. This sequence joins TRBV6-5 and TRBJ2-4; no clear D gene. Looked up from germline, CDR1 is MNHEY and CDR2 is SVGAGI. With 0 bases removed from V and 8 bases from J, the gap between germline ends came to 8 bases. CDR3 length: 13 amino acids. The CDR3 nucleotides read TGTGCCAGCAGTTACTCGAGATCCGACATTCAGTACTTC. This codes for CASSYSRSDIQYF.

The rearrangement links TRBV5-1 to TRBJ2-5; D assignment may be TRBD1 or TRBD2 (7 bases each). This CDR3 has 15 residues. Trimming cost V 2 bases and J 5 bases, with 16 bases left between them. The germline V gene encodes CDR1 SGHRS and CDR2 YFSETQ. Here the CDR3 reads CASSFGGTASETQYF. In DNA, the CDR3 is TGCGCCAGCAGCTTCGGGGGGACAGCCAGTGAGACCCAGTACTTC.

CDR3 loop: CASSPLLAGGPVEQFF. DNA for the CDR3: TGTGCCAGCAGCCCCCTTTTAGCGGGAGGGCCAGTTGAGCAGTTCTTC. The rearrangement uses TRBV3-1 and TRBJ2-1, with TRBD2 identical over 11 bases. The CDR3 loop spans 16 amino acids. The V segment lost 4 bases and the J segment 9 bases; nucleotides outside the gene matches: 11. Looked up from germline, CDR1 is LGHDT and CDR2 is YNNKEL (reference sequence).

This clonotype has a handful of counts. The J gene is TRBJ2-1, the V gene TRBV20-1, with no clear D. Germline-derived CDR1 and CDR2 are DFQATT and SNEGSKA (reference sequence). CDR3 size: 13 residues. V was clipped by 6 bases and J by 4 bases, with 13 bases between them. The CDR3 here is CSAAKSPYNEQFF. CDR3 nucleotide sequence: TGCAGTGCCGCAAAAAGTCCTTACAATGAGCAGTTCTTC.

The chain couples TRBV20-1 to TRBJ2-3; weak D call: TRBD2 (5 bases). V lost 5 bases, J lost 2 bases, and 14 bases lay in between. Per germline, CDR1 DFQATT and CDR2 SNEGSKA (reference sequence). The CDR3 runs 14 residues. The CDR3 sequence: CSAQLKGDTDTQYF. The DNA for the CDR3 is TGCAGTGCTCAACTAAAGGGAGACACAGATACGCAGTATTTT.

This chain joins TRBV20-1 and TRBJ2-7; D tentatively reads TRBD1 or TRBD2 (5 bases each). The V gene's germline CDR1 is DFQATT and CDR2 SNEGSKA (reference sequence). The CDR3 extends over 17 amino acids. Trimming shortened V by 1 base and J by 2 bases, and 21 bases separated the two germline ends. In DNA form, the CDR3 reads TGCAGTGCTAGAGCCGCGGGCACTAGGGGAAGGACCTACGAGCAGTACTTC. It encodes CSARAAGTRGRTYEQYF.

This clonotype has just a few counts. The chain recombines TRBV6-5 with TRBJ2-5; TRBD2 agrees at 14 bases. The V segment lost 4 bases and the J segment 1 base; nucleotides outside the gene matches: 8. The CDR3 extends over 18 amino acids. Germline CDR1 and CDR2: MNHEY and SVGAGI. This CDR3 is CASSSRTSGRTLQETQYF. CDR3 coding DNA: TGTGCCAGCAGTTCTAGGACTAGCGGGAGGACCCTCCAAGAGACCCAGTACTTC.

This clonotype was observed many times. This chain connects TRBV24-1 to TRBJ2-3; TRBD2 matches at 7 bases. The CDR3 extends over 14 amino acids. V lost 5 bases to trimming and J lost 7 bases; unmatched junction nucleotides: 8. CDR1 and CDR2 (germline): KGHDR, SFDVKD. CDR3 amino acids: CATSAGGMGNTQYF. CDR3 bases: TGTGCCACCAGTGCGGGAGGTATGGGAAATACGCAGTATTTT.

The table lists this clonotype with many counts. V and J are TRBV20-1 and TRBJ2-1; no clear D gene. CDR1 and CDR2 (germline): DFQATT, SNEGSKA (reference sequence). The CDR3 is 12 amino acids. Trimming removed 4 bases from V and 10 bases from J, with 14 bases in between. In DNA form, the CDR3 reads TGCAGTGCTACCAAACAAGCGAGGGAGCAGTTCTTC. Protein product: CSATKQAREQFF.

This clonotype was seen many times. The chain joins TRBV13 to TRBJ2-7; perhaps TRBD2 as D (5 bases). The V gene lost 5 bases and the J gene lost 5 bases, with 25 bases spanning the gap. The CDR3 spans 17 residues. CDR1 and CDR2 (germline): PRHDT, FYEKMQ (reference sequence). Written as DNA, the CDR3 is TGTGCCAGCAGCCAACATCCTCCCGGAGGCAATCCAGACGAGCAGTACTTC. It codes for CASSQHPPGGNPDEQYF.

There are a few counts of this clonotype. V usage is TRBV21-1 and J usage is TRBJ2-5. TRBV21-1 is noted as a pseudogene. The CDR3 has 12 residues. CDR3 bases: TGTGCCAGCAGCAATCCGTTTTGGACCCAGTACTTC. Translated: CASSNPFWTQYF.

This clonotype turned up a few times. The chain has TRBV12-3 or TRBV12-4 and TRBJ2-3, with 8 bases that match TRBD2. The trim removed 0 bases at V and 9 bases at J, leaving 2 bases unmatched. The CDR3 is 13 amino acids. As DNA, the CDR3 is TGTGCCAGCAGTTTAGCGGGGACTAGAACGCAGTATTTT. Its protein product is CASSLAGTRTQYF.